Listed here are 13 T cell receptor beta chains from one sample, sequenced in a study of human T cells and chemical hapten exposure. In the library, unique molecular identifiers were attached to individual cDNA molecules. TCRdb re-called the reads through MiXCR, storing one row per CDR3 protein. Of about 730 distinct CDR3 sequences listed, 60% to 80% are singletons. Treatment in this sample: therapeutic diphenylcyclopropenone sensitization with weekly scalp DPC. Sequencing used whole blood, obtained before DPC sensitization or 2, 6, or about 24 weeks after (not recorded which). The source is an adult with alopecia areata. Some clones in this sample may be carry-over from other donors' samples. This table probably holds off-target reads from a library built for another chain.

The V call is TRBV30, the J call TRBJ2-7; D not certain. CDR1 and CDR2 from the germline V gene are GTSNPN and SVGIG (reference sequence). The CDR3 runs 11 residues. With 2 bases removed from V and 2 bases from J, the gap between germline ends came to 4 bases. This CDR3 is CAWSRAYEQYF. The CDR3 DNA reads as TGTGCCTGGAGTCGAGCCTACGAGCAGTACTTC. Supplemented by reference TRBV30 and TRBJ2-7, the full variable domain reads SQTIHQWPATLVQPVGSPLSLECTVEGTSNPNLYWYRQAAGRGLQLLFYSVGIGQISSEVPQNLSASRPQDRQFILSSKKLLLSDSGFYLCAWSRAYEQYFGPGTRLTVT.

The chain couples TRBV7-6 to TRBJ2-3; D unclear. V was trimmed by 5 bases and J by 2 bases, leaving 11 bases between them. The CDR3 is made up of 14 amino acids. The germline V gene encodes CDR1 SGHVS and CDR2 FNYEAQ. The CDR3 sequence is CASSPLAVTDTQYF. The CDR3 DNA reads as TGTGCCAGCAGCCCCCTCGCAGTCACAGATACGCAGTATTTT.

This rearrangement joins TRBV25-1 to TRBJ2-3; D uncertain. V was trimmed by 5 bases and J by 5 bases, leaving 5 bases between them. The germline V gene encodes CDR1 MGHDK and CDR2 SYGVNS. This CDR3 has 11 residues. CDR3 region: CASSSGDTQYF. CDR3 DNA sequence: TGTGCCAGCAGTTCGGGAGATACGCAGTATTTT.

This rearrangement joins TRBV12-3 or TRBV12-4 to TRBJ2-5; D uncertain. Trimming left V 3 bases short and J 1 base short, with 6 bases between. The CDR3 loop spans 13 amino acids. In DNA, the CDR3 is TGTGCCAGCAGTTTTGACACCCAAGAGACCCAGTACTTC. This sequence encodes CASSFDTQETQYF.

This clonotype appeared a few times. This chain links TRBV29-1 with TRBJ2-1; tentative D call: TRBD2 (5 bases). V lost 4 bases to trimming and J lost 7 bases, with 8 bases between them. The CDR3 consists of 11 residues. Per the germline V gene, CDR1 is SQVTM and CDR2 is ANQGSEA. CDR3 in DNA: TGCAGCGTTGGAAGGAGGAATGAGCAGTTCTTC. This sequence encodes CSVGRRNEQFF.

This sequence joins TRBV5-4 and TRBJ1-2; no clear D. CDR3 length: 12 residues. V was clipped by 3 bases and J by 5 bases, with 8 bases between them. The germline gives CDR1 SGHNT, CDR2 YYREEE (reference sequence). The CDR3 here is CASSSNSYGYTF. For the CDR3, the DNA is TGTGCCAGCAGCTCTAACAGTTATGGCTACACCTTC.

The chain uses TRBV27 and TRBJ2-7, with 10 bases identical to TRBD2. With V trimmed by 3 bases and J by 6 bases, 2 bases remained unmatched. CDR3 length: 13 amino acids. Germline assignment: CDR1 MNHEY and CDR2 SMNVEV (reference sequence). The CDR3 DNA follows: TGTGCCAGCAGTTTTATAGCGGGAGGCGAGCAGTACTTC. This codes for CASSFIAGGEQYF.

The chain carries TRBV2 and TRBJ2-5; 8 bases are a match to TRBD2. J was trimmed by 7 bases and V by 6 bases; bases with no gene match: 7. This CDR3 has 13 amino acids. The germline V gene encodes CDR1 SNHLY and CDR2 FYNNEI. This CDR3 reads CASRSGRGGTQYF. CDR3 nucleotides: TGTGCCAGCAGGAGCGGGAGAGGAGGGACCCAGTACTTC.

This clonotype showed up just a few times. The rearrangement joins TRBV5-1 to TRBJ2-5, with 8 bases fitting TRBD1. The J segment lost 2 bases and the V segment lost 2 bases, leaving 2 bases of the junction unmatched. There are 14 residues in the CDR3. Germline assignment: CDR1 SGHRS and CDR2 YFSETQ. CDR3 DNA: TGCGCCAGCAGCTTATGGACAGGGCAAGAGACCCAGTACTTC. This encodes CASSLWTGQETQYF.

The CDR3 DNA reads as TGCAGTGCTAATCGCAGGGGGGTTGCCGGGGAGCTGTTTTTT. The encoded protein is CSANRRGVAGELFF. V and J are TRBV20-1 and TRBJ2-2; maybe TRBD1 (7 bases). V lost 4 bases to trimming and J lost 6 bases, with 15 bases between them. The CDR3 spans 14 residues. Germline assignment: CDR1 DFQATT and CDR2 SNEGSKA (reference sequence).

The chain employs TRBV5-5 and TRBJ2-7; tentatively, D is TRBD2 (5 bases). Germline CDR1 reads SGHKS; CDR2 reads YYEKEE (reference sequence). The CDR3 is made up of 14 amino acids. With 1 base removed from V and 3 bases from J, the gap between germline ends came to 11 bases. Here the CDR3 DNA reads TGTGCCAGCAGCTTGCCGGGGTCCGACTACGAGCAGTACTTC. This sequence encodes CASSLPGSDYEQYF.

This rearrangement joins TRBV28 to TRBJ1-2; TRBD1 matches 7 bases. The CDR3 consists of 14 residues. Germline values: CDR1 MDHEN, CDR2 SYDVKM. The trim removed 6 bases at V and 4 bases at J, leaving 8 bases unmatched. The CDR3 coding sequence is TGTGCCAGCAGCCTGGGACAGCCTCTCTATGGCTACACCTTC. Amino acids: CASSLGQPLYGYTF.

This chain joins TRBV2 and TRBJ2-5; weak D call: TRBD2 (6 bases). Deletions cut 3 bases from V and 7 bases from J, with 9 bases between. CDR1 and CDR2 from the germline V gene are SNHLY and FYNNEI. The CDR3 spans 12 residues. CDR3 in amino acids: CASSETRWTQYF. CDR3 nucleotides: TGTGCCAGCAGTGAGACTAGATGGACCCAGTACTTC. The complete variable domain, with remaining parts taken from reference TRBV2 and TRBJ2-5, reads EPEVTQTPSHQVTQMGQEVILRCVPISNHLYFYWYRQILGQKVEFLVSFYNNEISEKSEIFDDQFSVERPDGSNFTLKIRSTKLEDSAMYFCASSETRWTQYFGPGTRLLVL.